Described below is a single T cell receptor beta chain sequence and its context. Its antigen is undetermined. This entry is derived from a study of T cell repertoires in ileal Crohn's disease. Across the whole study: Patients had a median approximately 7.8-year disease duration, and roughly 32% were active smokers. Study-wide results and limits: Clonal expansions were more frequent in active smokers than non-smokers at surgery. Clonality above 26.8% at surgery always came with endoscopic recurrence.

Data came from immunoSEQ multiplex PCR; TCRdb stores just in-frame clones and leaves some out. The table records 5,500 to 7,500 clones, 84% of them present only once. This CDR3 is 15 amino acids long. V shed 6 bases and J 1 base; nucleotides not matched to a gene: 6. Germline lookup yields CDR1 LNHDA and CDR2 SQIVND (reference sequence). Input material: ileal tissue. This sequence joins TRBV19 and TRBJ2-7; 10 positions agree with TRBD1. The source is an adult with Crohn's disease. As DNA, the CDR3 is TGTGCCAGTAGCGGGGGACAGGGGTTTTCCTACGAGCAGTACTTC. It encodes CASSGGQGFSYEQYF.